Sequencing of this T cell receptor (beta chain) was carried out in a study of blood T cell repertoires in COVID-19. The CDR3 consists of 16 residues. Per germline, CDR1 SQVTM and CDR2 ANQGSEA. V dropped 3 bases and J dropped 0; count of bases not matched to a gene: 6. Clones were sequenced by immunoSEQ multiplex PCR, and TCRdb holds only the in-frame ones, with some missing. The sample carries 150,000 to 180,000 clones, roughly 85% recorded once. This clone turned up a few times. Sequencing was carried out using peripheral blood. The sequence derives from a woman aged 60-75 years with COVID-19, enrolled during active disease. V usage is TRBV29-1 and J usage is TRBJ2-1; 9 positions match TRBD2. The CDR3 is CSVDSSGMSSYNEQFF. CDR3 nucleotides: TGCAGCGTTGATTCTAGCGGGATGAGCTCCTACAATGAGCAGTTCTTC.